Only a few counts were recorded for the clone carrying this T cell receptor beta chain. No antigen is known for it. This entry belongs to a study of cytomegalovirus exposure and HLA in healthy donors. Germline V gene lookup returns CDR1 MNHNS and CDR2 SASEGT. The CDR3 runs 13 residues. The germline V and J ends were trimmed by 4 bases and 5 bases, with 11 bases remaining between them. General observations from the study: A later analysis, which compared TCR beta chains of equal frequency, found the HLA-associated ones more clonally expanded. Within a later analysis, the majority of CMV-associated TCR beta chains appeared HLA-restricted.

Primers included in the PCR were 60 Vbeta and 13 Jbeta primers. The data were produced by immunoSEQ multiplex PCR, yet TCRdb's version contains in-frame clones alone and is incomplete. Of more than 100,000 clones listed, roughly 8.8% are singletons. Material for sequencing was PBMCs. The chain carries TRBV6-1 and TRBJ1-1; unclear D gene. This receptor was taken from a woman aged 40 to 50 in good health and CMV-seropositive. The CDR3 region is CASSGELGTEAFF. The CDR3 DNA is TGTGCCAGCAGTGGAGAGCTCGGGACTGAAGCTTTCTTT.